What follows is one TCR beta chain and its context. The sample comes from a study of blood T cell repertoires in COVID-19. The wider study: Italy, Spain and the United States were the sources of the convalescent and acute COVID-19 samples. Nucleic acid was either cDNA or gDNA, and it came from T cells, B-cell-depleted T cells, or PBMCs.

How the authors handled the data: Using reference gene primer amplification, nucleated cell counts were estimated. TCRdb's copy holds only in-frame clones and misses some; the assay was immunoSEQ multiplex PCR. V and J calls and clone size follow that table, whereas D and trimming were derived from the DNA. The sample includes under 350,000 clones, 80% to 90% of them seen just once. The CDR3 contains 13 residues. V was cut by 7 bases and J by 7 bases, with 14 bases left in between. Per germline, CDR1 SNHLY and CDR2 FYNNEI. Material: peripheral blood. V gene TRBV2 combines with J gene TRBJ1-5; maybe TRBD1 (6 bases). This receptor was identified in a man aged 40-49 years with acute or convalescent COVID-19. As DNA, the CDR3 is TGTGCCAGCACCAGGGGCACGAGACAGCCCCAGCATTTT. Amino acids: CASTRGTRQPQHF.